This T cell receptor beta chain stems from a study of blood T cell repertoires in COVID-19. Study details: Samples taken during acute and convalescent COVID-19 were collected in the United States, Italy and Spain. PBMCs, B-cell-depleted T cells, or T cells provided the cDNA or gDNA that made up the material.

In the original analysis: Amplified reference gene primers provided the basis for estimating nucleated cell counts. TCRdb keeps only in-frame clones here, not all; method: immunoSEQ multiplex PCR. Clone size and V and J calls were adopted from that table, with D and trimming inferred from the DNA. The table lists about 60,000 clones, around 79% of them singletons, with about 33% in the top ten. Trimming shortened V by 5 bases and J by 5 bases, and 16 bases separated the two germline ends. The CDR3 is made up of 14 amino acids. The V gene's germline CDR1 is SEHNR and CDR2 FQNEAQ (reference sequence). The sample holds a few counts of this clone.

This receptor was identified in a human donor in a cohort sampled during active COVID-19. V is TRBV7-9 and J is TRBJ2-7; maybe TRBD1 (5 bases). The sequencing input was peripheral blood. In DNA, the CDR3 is TGTGCCAGCAGCGCTCCTCAGGGTGTCGACGAGCAGTACTTC. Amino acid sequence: CASSAPQGVDEQYF.